This TCR beta chain was captured in a study of monozygotic twins with inflammatory bowel disease. Study observations and caveats: Inverse Simpson values showed less TCRbeta diversity in IBD patients than in their healthy co-twins. Individual T cell subtypes were not distinguishable.

The CDR3 covers 17 residues. TCR libraries each used around 3,300 ng of total RNA. TCRalpha along with TCRbeta cDNA was subjected to two nested PCRs lasting 16 and 9 cycles. Using the 5' RACE reads, TCRdb records one entry per CDR3 protein without DNA. The sample includes about 300,000 distinct CDR3 sequences. Turning to this clonotype: The antigen is undetermined.

The sequencing input was blood. This receptor was identified in a human donor with ulcerative colitis or Crohn's disease, or a healthy co-twin of an affected twin (not recorded which). The J gene is TRBJ2-2, the V gene TRBV12-3 or TRBV12-4; TCRdb outputs TRBD1, but without DNA this stays unchecked. The CDR3: CASRKGTDISNTGELFF.